This passage covers 27 T cell receptor beta chains from one sample sequenced in a study of blood T cell repertoires in COVID-19. Profiled with immunoSEQ multiplex PCR; TCRdb holds only in-frame clones, not every one. The profile shows over 200,000 clones, about 88% of them singletons. The sample was peripheral blood. The receptors shown here come from a woman aged 40 to 50 who had recovered from COVID-19.

The CDR3 reads CASSQLAGPPDTQYF. The CDR3, as DNA: TGTGCCAGCAGCCAACTAGCGGGGCCCCCGGATACGCAGTATTTT. J is TRBJ2-3 and V is TRBV14, with TRBD2 matching 9 bases. With 2 bases clipped from V and 6 bases from J, the junction kept 6 bases outside the gene matches. The germline gives CDR1 SGHDN, CDR2 FVKESK. This CDR3 has 15 residues.

The gene calls are TRBV5-8 and TRBJ2-3, with 8 bases matching TRBD2. The length of the CDR3 is 16 residues. Trimming took 0 bases from V and 2 from J; bases not matched to a gene: 5. Germline V gene sequence: CDR1 SGHTS, CDR2 YDEGEE. The DNA for the CDR3 is TGTGCCAGCAGCTTGGGGTCTAGCGGGTCCACAGATACGCAGTATTTT. This gives the protein CASSLGSSGSTDTQYF.

The chain's CDR3 is CASSSARGGDNYGYTF. As DNA, the CDR3 is TGTGCCAGCAGTTCTGCAAGGGGAGGGGATAACTATGGCTACACCTTC. This chain links TRBV6-6 with TRBJ1-2, with a weak D call TRBD1 (5 bases). Trimming took off 4 bases at V and 1 base at J, with 16 bases between the two ends. CDR1 and CDR2 from the germline V gene are MNHNY and SVGAGI (reference sequence). The CDR3 sequence is 16 residues long.

This clone was picked up one time. The V gene is TRBV6-5, the J gene TRBJ2-1; the D gene is possibly TRBD2 (5 bases). The ends were cut back, 7 bases at V and 10 bases at J, with 20 bases in the middle. The V gene's germline CDR1 is MNHEY and CDR2 SVGAGI. The CDR3 spans 14 residues. The chain's CDR3 is CASTPGPGIGEQFF. CDR3 DNA: TGTGCCAGCACCCCAGGCCCCGGGATTGGGGAGCAGTTCTTC.

This clone showed up just a few times. The chain combines TRBV10-3 with TRBJ1-6; 10 positions agree with TRBD1. V gave up 0 bases and J gave up 7 bases; unmatched junction bases: 3. CDR1 and CDR2 (germline): ENHRY, SYGVKD. The CDR3 sequence is 16 residues long. The CDR3 here is CAISESSGQGNSPLHF. The CDR3 DNA follows: TGTGCCATCAGTGAGTCGTCGGGACAGGGGAATTCACCCCTCCACTTT.

The J gene is TRBJ2-5, the V gene TRBV11-3; 13 nucleotides line up with TRBD2. The CDR3 is made up of 15 amino acids. V shed 3 bases and J 5 bases; nucleotides not matched to a gene: 3. The germline gives CDR1 SGHNT, CDR2 YENEEA. The CDR3 coding sequence is TGTGCCAGCAGCTTGGCACTAGCGGGAGGGGAGACCCAGTACTTC. Translated: CASSLALAGGETQYF.

The genes are TRBV27 and TRBJ1-1; TRBD1 agrees at 7 bases. Unmatched junction bases numbered 4, after V lost 5 bases and J lost 4 bases. The CDR3 loop spans 13 amino acids. Germline CDR1 reads MNHEY; CDR2 reads SMNVEV (reference sequence). Written as DNA, the CDR3 is TGTGCCAGCAGTCCAGGGACAGCCACTGAAGCTTTCTTT. Translating gives CASSPGTATEAFF.

The rearrangement links TRBV19 to TRBJ2-7, with TRBD2 as a possible D gene (5 bases). This CDR3 has 16 amino acids. Trimming cost V 6 bases and J 7 bases, with 25 bases left between them. Germline CDR1 reads LNHDA; CDR2 reads SQIVND (reference sequence). This CDR3 is CASSPRGGGYYGEQYV. DNA for the CDR3: TGTGCCAGTAGCCCTCGGGGTGGAGGTTATTACGGGGAGCAGTACGTC.

The rearrangement links TRBV19 to TRBJ1-1; tentative D call: TRBD1 (5 bases). Trimming left V 6 bases short and J 7 bases short, with 18 bases between. This CDR3 comprises 14 residues. Per the germline V gene, CDR1 is LNHDA and CDR2 is SQIVND (reference sequence). The CDR3: CASRNRPIGGEAFF. Written as DNA, the CDR3 is TGTGCCAGTAGGAACCGACCCATCGGGGGTGAAGCTTTCTTT.

The chain joins TRBV18 to TRBJ2-3; 16 bases line up with TRBD2. From germline, CDR1 is KGHSH and CDR2 LQKENI. The CDR3 extends over 18 amino acids. Germline trimming cut 0 bases from V and 6 bases from J; bases unmatched to any gene: 6. CDR3 in amino acids: CASSPPGLAGGLPDTQYF. CDR3 DNA: TGTGCCAGCTCACCACCGGGACTAGCGGGAGGGCTTCCGGATACGCAGTATTTT.

This rearrangement joins TRBV5-4 to TRBJ2-2, with D uncertain. The germline gives CDR1 SGHNT, CDR2 YYREEE (reference sequence). The CDR3 loop spans 14 amino acids. The germline V and J ends were trimmed by 0 bases and 3 bases, with 6 bases remaining between them. The CDR3 nucleotides read TGTGCCAGCAGCTTGGCCGTTCACACCGGGGAGCTGTTTTTT. It encodes CASSLAVHTGELFF.

The chain couples TRBV4-2 to TRBJ1-1, with 10 nucleotides matching TRBD1. The germline V gene encodes CDR1 LGHNA and CDR2 YNFKEQ. V lost 4 bases to trimming and J lost 5 bases; unmatched junction nucleotides: 10. The CDR3 spans 16 residues. CDR3 in amino acids: CASSPGGGQGTTEAFF. DNA for the CDR3: TGTGCCAGCAGCCCAGGAGGGGGACAGGGGACGACTGAAGCTTTCTTT.

CDR3 coding DNA: TGCGCCAGCAGCTTGGGACAGGACCTCTCTGGGGCCAACGTCCTGACTTTC. It codes for CASSLGQDLSGANVLTF. The J gene is TRBJ2-6, the V gene TRBV5-1; maybe TRBD1 (6 bases). CDR3 length: 17 amino acids. Trimming removed 0 bases at V and 0 bases at J, with 10 bases between. The germline gives CDR1 SGHRS, CDR2 YFSETQ.

The rearrangement uses TRBV3-1 (or the pseudogene TRBV3-2) and TRBJ1-2; perhaps TRBD1 as D (5 bases). Trimming pared 7 bases from V and 4 bases from J, leaving 13 bases between. Germline CDR1 reads LGHDT; CDR2 reads YNNKEL (reference sequence). The CDR3 length is 13 residues. The DNA of the CDR3 is TGTGCCAGCAACCGCGGGGGTGGCTATGGCTACACCTTC. It translates to CASNRGGGYGYTF.

This chain links TRBV7-9 with TRBJ1-6; the D gene is possibly TRBD1 (5 bases). Germline lookup yields CDR1 SEHNR and CDR2 FQNEAQ (reference sequence). The germline V and J ends were trimmed by 5 bases and 9 bases, with 11 bases remaining between them. The CDR3 spans 13 residues. Here the CDR3 reads CASSPGRSSPLHF. The CDR3 DNA reads as TGTGCCAGCAGCCCAGGGCGGAGTTCACCCCTCCACTTT.

The chain carries TRBV11-1 and TRBJ2-1, with 8 nucleotides matching TRBD1. This CDR3 contains 15 residues. The J segment lost 5 bases and the V segment lost 5 bases, leaving 8 bases of the junction unmatched. Germline CDR1 is SGHAT and CDR2 is FQDESV (reference sequence). The CDR3 nucleotides read TGTGCCAGCAGCAAGCGGACAGGGAACAACAATGAGCAGTTCTTC. This codes for CASSKRTGNNNEQFF.

This clone was seen a single time. The chain joins TRBV5-1 to TRBJ2-3, with a weak D call TRBD1 (6 bases). The CDR3 has 17 amino acids. Between the trimmed V and J ends, which lost 4 bases and 1 base, there was a span of 19 bases. Germline V gives CDR1 SGHRS, CDR2 YFSETQ. The CDR3: CASSPLGGGFGTDTQYF. The CDR3 nucleotides are TGCGCCAGCAGCCCCCTTGGGGGCGGGTTCGGCACAGATACGCAGTATTTT.

This chain connects TRBV2 to TRBJ2-1; the match to TRBD2 covers 7 bases. CDR3 length: 15 residues. The germline gives CDR1 SNHLY, CDR2 FYNNEI. Trimming at V came to 6 bases and at J to 4 bases, leaving 9 bases not matched to a gene. The CDR3 DNA reads TGTGCCAGCAGAGGAAGAGCGGGGCCATACAATGAGCAGTTCTTC. Translation gives CASRGRAGPYNEQFF.

The V and J genes are TRBV9 and TRBJ2-7; TRBD2 agrees at 9 bases. J lost 2 bases, V lost 4 bases, and 13 bases had no gene match. The CDR3 sequence is 17 residues long. Germline lookup yields CDR1 SGDLS and CDR2 YYNGEE. In DNA form, the CDR3 reads TGTGCCAGCAGCCAGGGGGTAGCGGGAGCCCCTCCCTACGAGCAGTACTTC. Its protein is CASSQGVAGAPPYEQYF.

On this clone itself: This sample also contains other DNA sequences that code for the same CDR3. This sequence joins TRBV7-2 and TRBJ2-1; D not certain. Trimming cost V 5 bases and J 0 bases, with 8 bases left between them. This CDR3 is built from 14 residues. Germline loops: CDR1 SGHTA, CDR2 FQGNSA. CDR3 sequence: CASSPPSSYNEQFF. The CDR3 nucleotides are TGTGCCAGCAGCCCGCCGAGCTCCTACAATGAGCAGTTCTTC.

This chain links TRBV27 with TRBJ2-3; D perhaps matches TRBD1 (5 bases). Germline CDR1 MNHEY, CDR2 SMNVEV (reference sequence). CDR3 length: 13 residues. This CDR3 is CASRASQSTTQYF. The CDR3 nucleotides are TGTGCGTCCAGGGCTTCCCAAAGTACTACGCAGTATTTT.

The J gene is TRBJ1-2, the V gene TRBV4-3, with 11 positions matching TRBD1. The germline V gene has CDR1 LGHNA and CDR2 YSLEER. The CDR3 covers 18 residues. V lost 0 bases, J lost 5 bases, and 11 bases stayed unmatched. The CDR3 region has the DNA TGCGCCAGCAGCCAAGATCGCGGGACAGGGGGTAGAGGATATGGCTACACCTTC. Its translation: CASSQDRGTGGRGYGYTF.

A few counts support this clone. This rearrangement joins TRBV27 to TRBJ2-7; 8 bases line up with TRBD1. V was clipped by 2 bases and J by 0 bases; unmatched bases: 6. CDR3 length equals 16 residues. From germline, CDR1 is MNHEY and CDR2 SMNVEV (reference sequence). CDR3 protein: CASSLGGQVHSYEQYV. The CDR3 DNA follows: TGTGCCAGCAGTTTAGGGGGACAGGTACACTCCTACGAGCAGTACGTC.

V and J are TRBV4-1 and TRBJ1-1, with D tentatively TRBD1 (6 bases). V gave up 4 bases and J gave up 2 bases, with 14 bases separating them. There are 15 residues in the CDR3. CDR1 and CDR2 (germline): MGHRA, YSYEKL. As DNA, the CDR3 is TGCGCCAGCAGCCGGGGGGGCGGGAAAAACACTGAAGCTTTCTTT. Amino acids: CASSRGGGKNTEAFF.

This clone was counted a single time. For the CDR3, the DNA is TGTGCCAGCGGGACAGGGATCACAGATACGCAGTATTTT. It yields the protein CASGTGITDTQYF. The gene calls are TRBV28 and TRBJ2-3; 9 nucleotides match TRBD1. CDR3 length: 13 amino acids. Germline CDR1 and CDR2: MDHEN and SYDVKM. V lost 8 bases to trimming and J lost 2 bases; unmatched junction nucleotides: 2. The full variable domain, completed using reference TRBV28 and TRBJ2-3, is DVKVTQSSRYLVKRTGEKVFLECVQDMDHENMFWYRQDPGLGLRLIYFSYDVKMKEKGDIPEGYSVSREKKERFSLILESASTNQTSMYLCASGTGITDTQYFGPGTRLTVL.

The chain joins TRBV19 to TRBJ1-3, with TRBD1 matching over 11 bases. CDR3 size: 18 residues. The junction had 9 bases not matched to a gene; V was cut back by 0 bases and J by 5 bases. Germline-derived CDR1 and CDR2 are LNHDA and SQIVND (reference sequence). The CDR3 DNA reads as TGTGCCAGTAGTATAGACCGTCCCGGGACAGGGGGACGAAACACCATATATTTT. Translation gives CASSIDRPGTGGRNTIYF.

The V and J genes are TRBV5-6 and TRBJ1-2; 8 nucleotides match TRBD1. The V gene end was trimmed by 3 bases and the J gene end by 4 bases; junction bases not matched to a gene: 8. The CDR3 spans 15 residues. Germline-derived CDR1 and CDR2 are SGHDT and YYEEEE. This CDR3 reads CASSSRQGRGYGYTF. CDR3 bases: TGTGCCAGCAGCTCCCGACAGGGGAGAGGCTATGGCTACACCTTC.